The clone carrying this TCR beta chain was seen more than once but under ten times. Its antigen is undetermined. Between the trimmed V and J ends, which lost 7 bases and 9 bases, there was a span of 13 bases. Germline V gene data show CDR1 as SNHLY and CDR2 as FYNNEI. The length of the CDR3 is 13 residues. Libraries were prepared by immunoSEQ multiplex PCR; TCRdb keeps only in-frame clonotypes and omits some of them. Altogether roughly 180,000 clones are present, more than 85% being singletons, with the ten largest covering under 2%. This specimen belongs to a study of T cell responses to AZD1222 COVID-19 vaccine. Whole-study findings and limits: Every sample of the repertoires postdated the peak T cell response. Nearly half of spike-specific TCRs reportedly target unmutated variant regions.

The sample here was peripheral blood, taken 28 days after the second AZD1222 dose. The origin of this receptor is an adult who received the AZD1222 COVID-19 vaccine. The rearrangement uses TRBV2 and TRBJ1-6; perhaps TRBD1 as D (6 bases). This CDR3 is CASTGTPSSPLHF. In DNA form, the CDR3 reads TGTGCCAGCACCGGGACACCCAGTTCACCCCTCCACTTT. The variable domain in full, with the rest retrieved from reference TRBV2 and TRBJ1-6, is EPEVTQTPSHQVTQMGQEVILRCVPISNHLYFYWYRQILGQKVEFLVSFYNNEISEKSEIFDDQFSVERPDGSNFTLKIRSTKLEDSAMYFCASTGTPSSPLHFGNGTRLTVT.